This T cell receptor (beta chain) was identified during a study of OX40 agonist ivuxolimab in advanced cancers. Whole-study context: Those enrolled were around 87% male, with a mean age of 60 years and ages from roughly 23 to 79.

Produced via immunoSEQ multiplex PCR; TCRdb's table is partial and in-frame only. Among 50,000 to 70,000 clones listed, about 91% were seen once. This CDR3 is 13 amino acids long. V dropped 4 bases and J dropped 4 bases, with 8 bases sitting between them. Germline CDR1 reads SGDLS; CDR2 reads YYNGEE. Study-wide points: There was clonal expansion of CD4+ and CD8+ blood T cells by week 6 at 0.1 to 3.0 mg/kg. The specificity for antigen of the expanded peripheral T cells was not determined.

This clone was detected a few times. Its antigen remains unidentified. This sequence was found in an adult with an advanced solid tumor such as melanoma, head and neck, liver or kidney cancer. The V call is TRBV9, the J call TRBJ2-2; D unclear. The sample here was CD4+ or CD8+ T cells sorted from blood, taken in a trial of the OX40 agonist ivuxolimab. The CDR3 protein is CASSSRRTGELFF. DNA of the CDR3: TGTGCCAGCAGCTCCCGACGCACCGGGGAGCTGTTTTTT.